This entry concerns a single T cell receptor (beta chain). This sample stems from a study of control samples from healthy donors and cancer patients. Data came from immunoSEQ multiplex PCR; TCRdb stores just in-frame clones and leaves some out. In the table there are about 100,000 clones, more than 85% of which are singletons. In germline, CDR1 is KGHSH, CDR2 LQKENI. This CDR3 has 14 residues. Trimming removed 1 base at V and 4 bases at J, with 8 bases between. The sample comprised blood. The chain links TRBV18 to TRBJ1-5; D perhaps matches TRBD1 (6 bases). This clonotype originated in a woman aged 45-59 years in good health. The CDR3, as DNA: TGTGCCAGCTCACCACGCCAGGGGAATCAGCCCCAGCATTTT. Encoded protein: CASSPRQGNQPQHF.